The following is a T cell receptor beta chain sequence with its context. This clone came up a few times. Its antigen specificity is not known. Base quality data are lacking; no much larger clone is found one base away. The sample belongs to a study of cytomegalovirus exposure and HLA in healthy donors (dated by TCRdb to the late 2010s). For context, the study as a whole: According to an earlier analysis of a few hundred of the donors, about 190 million T cells yielded some 120 million unique TCR beta sequences and approximately 280 Gb of sequence data. All discovery cohort repertoires had been generated on a single sequencing platform. Among roughly 370 genotyped donors of the cohort, an average of around 240,000 unique TCR beta nucleotide sequences were sequenced per donor, roughly 20% of them non-productive. Besides the first cohort of 500 to 700 subjects, a separate validation cohort made up of roughly 120 different subjects was used. A later analysis re-analyzed previously published TCR beta repertoires from about 730 donors and added high-resolution HLA genotyping to study TCR occurrence patterns. Among the roughly 430 genotyped donors, roughly 80% belonged to the genetic ancestry cluster associated with self-reported Caucasian donors. High-throughput TCR immunosequencing, statistical association of individual TCRs with disease status, and machine learning were combined to predict cytomegalovirus infection status. Using immunosequencing, the study profiled T cell repertoires from fewer than 850 subjects and related those repertoires to cytomegalovirus serostatus. A later genetic analysis used genome-wide SNP genotypes for about 65% of the roughly 670 donors, treating that subset as a discovery cohort. Several DR-DQ haplotypes were treated as single units for association and clustering because of strong linkage in the cohort. Typing coverage varied by locus: roughly 629-630 donors for A, B, C, DRB1 and DQB1; more than 500 for DQA1; around 570 for DPA1; roughly 450 for DPB1. In the later analysis, no new phenotypic data were used to find candidate immune exposures; instead, reliance was placed on TCR beta sequences and their occurrence across donors. Roughly 320 gigabases of sequencing data and approximately 91 million unique TCR sequences made up an early release that covered 500 to 650 HLA-typed donors. HLA typing included class I and class II loci at four-digit resolution. The aim of the study was to test whether cataloging public T cell receptors could identify signatures of past pathogen exposure. To decide whether each TCR beta V gene segment behaved as functional or pseudogenic, an earlier analysis of nearly 600 of the donors relied on high-throughput TCR beta sequencing. Donor age, sex, ethnicity and CMV serostatus were collected together with the repertoire data. Broader findings and caveats from the paper: Roughly uniform sequencing depth across donors was assumed in presence/absence analyses, although this assumption may not hold. A later genetic analysis associated a missense DCLRE1C variant with V-gene and J-gene trimming of TCR beta chains, and an independent cohort replicated the association. The cohort was sequenced for TCR beta chains only, and without alpha or paired-chain data the features that could be detected were limited. Linkage disequilibrium might explain the correlated functional status among segregating V segments, but an unknown experimental factor could not be excluded. In a later analysis, HLA-associated TCR beta chains were found to be more clonally expanded and to have lower generation probabilities than equally common non-associated chains. The authors suggested that the approach could potentially be generalized to other disease states and immunological phenotypes. Specific HLA alleles were associated with 15,000 to 20,000 TCR beta sequences at a false discovery rate of 0.05 in a later analysis. According to a later analysis, parvovirus B19, influenza, CMV and Epstein-Barr virus appeared linked to several top co-occurrence clusters. A cluster of highly shared sequence variants was judged likely to represent a technical artifact of the sequencing pipeline. Assigning TCR associations to individual alleles was difficult when HLA alleles, especially DR and DQ, strongly co-occurred. Compared with the approximately 710-donor mean, donors in an Asian-associated ancestry cluster had fewer N-insertions in productive TCRs, according to a later genetic analysis. According to a later analysis, most CMV-associated TCR beta chains appeared to be HLA-restricted, and the HLA associations seemed to be driven largely by CMV exposure. Because counts were too low, 15 to 20 rarely observed V segments, including chromosome 9 orphons, were excluded from the earlier analysis of fewer than 650 of the donors. Broadly in line with IMGT annotations, most TCR beta V segments showed up in productive rearrangements about 90% or about 30% of the time in an earlier analysis of some 590 of the donors. A further reported finding was that TCR beta sequences accurately predicted the HLA-A and HLA-B alleles for most subjects in the first cohort. Because HLA typing was missing for some donors at each locus, association tests included only the typed subset. Some IMGT-functional V segments, including TRBV6-2 and TRBV6-3, could not be told apart with the 87-base-pair reads, so those segments were excluded. Cytomegalovirus status was reported to be diagnosed by the classifier with high specificity and sensitivity in both the original and validation cohorts. CMV serostatus was the only immune exposure information available for the cohort. In vitro tests confirmed that a few of the cytomegalovirus-associated TCR beta chains recognize cytomegalovirus antigens. A total of 150 to 200 TCR beta chains were listed by the study as associated with cytomegalovirus. In a later analysis, TCR association rates were found to vary across HLA loci, with the most associated TCRs seen for DRB1 alleles and the fewest for HLA-C alleles. While some public TCRs were present in many individuals, most TCR sequences turned up only very rarely across donors.

Library preparation was by the immunoSEQ multiplex PCR assay. A mixture of 60 forward primers for TCR Vbeta segments and 13 reverse primers for TCR Jbeta segments was used in the multiplex PCR. The CDR3 region of rearranged TCR beta genes was amplified from genomic DNA with a multiplex PCR assay. The Illumina HiSeq System was used to sequence the amplified TCR beta libraries as 87-base-pair reads. The original methods were these. In a later analysis, tens of millions of unique TCR beta chains were counted across the 650 to 750 repertoires, and roughly 10 million of these chains were shared by at least two donors. A nearest-neighbor algorithm error-corrected the raw reads and collapsed the reads into unique sequences, merging closely related sequences to remove PCR and sequencing errors. To assign V, D and J gene segments, CDR3 sequences were aligned to IMGT reference sequences. For a sequence to be retained, at least a six-nucleotide match to both a V gene segment and a J gene segment was required. A rearrangement was called productive if the CDR3 had no stop codons and remained in frame with V and J, and every other rearrangement was called non-productive. CDR3 was defined according to IMGT convention as the region running from the second conserved V-encoded cysteine to the conserved J-encoded phenylalanine. The earlier analysis of about 570 of the donors excluded any sequence lacking an unambiguous match to a single V gene segment. In an earlier analysis of around 590 of the donors, a V segment was called functional when productive rearrangements were above 56.7%, and segregating when the standard deviation between donors exceeded 5%. A statistical classification framework was built for diagnosing cytomegalovirus status from the catalog of TCR beta chain sequences. In a later analysis, TCR nucleotide sequences were compared against IMGT/GENE-DB human TR gene sequences so that V and J genes could be assigned. In a later analysis, CDR3 sequences and most-parsimonious VDJ recombination scenarios were assigned using the TCRdist pipeline. A later analysis defined each TCR beta chain by its CDR3 amino acid sequence plus V-gene family, and excluded reads lacking a unique V-gene family. In a later analysis, nearly 600 highly shared, low-generation-probability nucleotide sequences were removed to address suspected cross-contamination and a sequencing artifact. For each public chain, a later analysis derived a clonal expansion index from normalized ranks of inferred template counts within each repertoire. In a later analysis, generation probabilities were computed with a VDJ recombination model fitted to out-of-frame rearrangements, and the resulting probabilities were checked against IGoR. In a later analysis, TCR-TCR, TCR-HLA and TCR-CMV co-occurrence was scored with hypergeometric tests, and a repertoire-size bias correction was applied to TCR pairs. False discovery rates were estimated in a later analysis by permuting HLA or CMV assignments 20 times. In a later analysis, co-occurring TCRs were grouped using DBSCAN, with TCRdist sequence similarity added in when clustering inside HLA-allele-positive subsets. Co-occurrence clustering excluded repertoires with fewer than 30,000 or more than 120,000 public chains, plus five with anomalous nucleotide sharing. TCRdb re-hosts the immuneACCESS table, in-frame sequences only. Its copies lack some clones; in the studies checked, an unresolved V gene accounts for under half of them, and the cause for the rest is not known. The D gene and trimming were derived from the DNA, and the V and J assignments and clone size from that table. The sample data list 90,000 to 110,000 clones, and roughly 13% of these were observed just once. The ten top clones hold approximately 16% of the sample.

The CDR3 spans 15 residues, from the cysteine through the phenylalanine. Only the CDR3 portion is preserved as DNA: 45 bases, with reading frame beginning at the first base. V ends up 3 bases short and J 7 bases short, with an unmatched junction base count of 3. CDR1 and CDR2 are read off the germline V gene (reference sequence) as SEHNR and FQNEAQ. The cohort comprised fewer than 700 healthy bone marrow donors. At the time of sampling, all cohort members were nominally healthy, though unrecorded immune exposures were likely present. The donor was CMV seropositive and belonged to the group of over 250 seropositive cohort members. A peripheral blood sample was provided by each donor, and peripheral blood mononuclear cells were used for TCR beta sequencing. The Qiagen DNeasy Blood Extraction Kit was used to extract genomic DNA from the blood cell samples.

This TCR was sampled from a man between 35 and 55 years old in good health and CMV-seropositive. Sequencing used PBMCs. The chain is assembled from TRBV7-9 and TRBJ2-1, and 13 bases in between align with TRBD2. DNA sequence: TGTGCCAGCAGCTTGGGACTAGCGGGAAGTAATGAGCAGTTCTTC. Its protein product is CASSLGLAGSNEQFF.